The T cell receptor (beta chain) under discussion was sequenced for a study of blood T cell repertoires in COVID-19. Study context: Sources were T cells, B-cell-depleted T cells, or PBMCs; the material itself was cDNA or gDNA.

As processed by the authors: Estimation of nucleated cell counts relied on the amplification of reference gene primers. Clones were read by immunoSEQ multiplex PCR, and TCRdb kept only the in-frame ones, dropping some. Clone size and the V and J calls come from that table; the DNA yielded D and trimming. Of 180,000 or so clones listed, over 75% are singletons. The germline V gene encodes CDR1 SGDLS and CDR2 YYNGEE. After removal of 0 bases from V and 5 bases from J, the junction contained 8 bases not matched to a gene. This CDR3 spans 17 amino acids. Source material: peripheral blood. This sequence originates from a man in his fifties or sixties with acute or convalescent COVID-19. The chain uses TRBV9 and TRBJ2-3, with 11 bases aligning to TRBD2. CDR3 bases: TGTGCCAGCAGCGTAGGACTAGCGGGAAATAAGGGAGATACGCAGTATTTT. This codes for CASSVGLAGNKGDTQYF.